This is a list of T cell receptor beta chains from one sample in a study of cytomegalovirus exposure and HLA in healthy donors. Produced via immunoSEQ multiplex PCR; TCRdb's table is partial and in-frame only. This sample's table has about 130,000 clones. The specimen was PBMCs. The receptors stem from a man between 18 and 35 years old in good health and CMV-seronegative. The CDR3 runs from the conserved cysteine through the conserved F or W. Each record gives: J gene, V gene, D gene, CDR3 DNA, CDR3 protein. A D gene is named only where the DNA matches it firmly.

TRBJ2-3 TRBV6-1 TRBD2 TGTGCCAGCAGTGTGACTAGCGGGAGCACAGATACGCAGTATTTT CASSVTSGSTDTQYF
TRBJ2-7 TRBV2 NA TGTGCCAGCAGTGTCTTTTACGAGCAGTACTTC CASSVFYEQYF
TRBJ2-1 TRBV5-1 NA TGCGCCAGCAGCTTGTTACAGTCCGATGAGCAGTTCTTC CASSLLQSDEQFF
TRBJ1-1 TRBV29-1 TRBD1 TGCAGCGTTGACTGGACAGGGAACACTGAAGCTTTCTTT CSVDWTGNTEAFF
TRBJ1-1 TRBV19 TRBD1 TGTGCCAGTAGTCGCCGGACAGGGGGCGATGGAACTGAAGCTTTCTTT CASSRRTGGDGTEAFF
TRBJ2-6 TRBV5-1 NA TGCGCCAGCAGCTCGGAATTAGGCGGAAGCTCTGGGGCCAACGTCCTGACTTTC CASSSELGGSSGANVLTF
TRBJ1-1 TRBV10-3 NA TGTGCCATCAGGAACCAGGGAGGCACTGAAGCTTTCTTT CAIRNQGGTEAFF
TRBJ2-7 TRBV6-5 TRBD1 TGTGCCAGCAGGGACAGGCTACAGCAGTACTTC CASRDRLQQYF
TRBJ2-2 TRBV19 TRBD1 TGTGCCAGTAGTAGTATTAGGACAGGCGGGGAGCTGTTTTTT CASSSIRTGGELFF
TRBJ2-7 TRBV27 TRBD1 TGTGCCAGCAGTGAGTCAGGGGGCCTCTACGAGCAGTACTTC CASSESGGLYEQYF
TRBJ1-2 TRBV6-5 TRBD1 TGTGCCAACCCAAAAACAGGGGGGGATGGCTACACCTTC CANPKTGGDGYTF
TRBJ1-3 TRBV18 NA TGTGCCAGCTCACCGTTTTTTGAGGAAATTGGAAACACCATATATTTT CASSPFFEEIGNTIYF
TRBJ2-1 TRBV14 TRBD1 TGTGCCAGCAGCCACCCGGGACAGGGGGGGGATGAGCAGTTCTTC CASSHPGQGGDEQFF
TRBJ1-1 TRBV28 TRBD1 TGTGCCAGCACGACAGGGGGTTTGGCTTTCTTT CASTTGGLAFF
TRBJ2-7 TRBV7-2 NA TGTGCCAGCAGCTTGCTAGCCTACGAGCAGTACTTC CASSLLAYEQYF
TRBJ1-2 TRBV6-1 TRBD1 TGTGCCAGCACCGGACCGGGACAGAGCTATGGCTACACCTTC CASTGPGQSYGYTF
TRBJ2-7 TRBV14 NA TGTGCCAGCAGCCAAGCTCGCTACGAGCAGTACTTC CASSQARYEQYF
TRBJ1-4 TRBV29-1 TRBD1 TGCAGCGTCTCAACAGGGGGAGCAACTAATGAAAAACTGTTTTTT CSVSTGGATNEKLFF
TRBJ2-3 TRBV5-4 NA TGTGCCAGCAGCCCTGACCCCCAGGGGGATACGCAGTATTTT CASSPDPQGDTQYF
TRBJ2-3 TRBV5-1 TRBD2 TGCGCCAGCAGCTTGCATCTTACACTAGCGGTGAGGGGAGATACGCAGTATTTT CASSLHLTLAVRGDTQYF
TRBJ2-2 TRBV6-5 NA TGTGCCAGCAGAGAAAGCAGGGCGAACGGGGAGCTGTTTTTT CASRESRANGELFF
TRBJ2-2 TRBV28 TRBD1 TGTGCCACCAAGACCCTGACAGGGGGGAGGCGGGAGAGATTTTATACCGGGGAGCTGTTTTTT CATKTLTGGRRERFYTGELFF
TRBJ2-7 TRBV2 TRBD2 TGTGCCAGCAGAAACTCCGGGACTAGCTCCGAGCAGTACTTC CASRNSGTSSEQYF
TRBJ2-7 TRBV13 NA TGTGCCAGCAGCTTCCCCCATGGAGGGGCGGGGTACGAGCAGTACTTC CASSFPHGGAGYEQYF
TRBJ2-2 TRBV28 NA TGTGCCAGCAGGAACCCACAGACTAGAGCCGGGGAGCTGTTTTTT CASRNPQTRAGELFF
TRBJ2-3 TRBV6-1 TRBD2 TGTGCCAGCAGTGTTGAAGGGGTGACTAGCGGGGTCACAGATACGCAGTATTTT CASSVEGVTSGVTDTQYF
TRBJ2-7 TRBV28 TRBD1 TGTGCCAGCAGTTTAGGACAGGGTCTGTCCTACGAGCAGTACTTC CASSLGQGLSYEQYF
TRBJ2-3 TRBV18 NA TGTGCCAGCTCACCATTAGGCGGGACCGGTTTAAGTACGCAGTATTTT CASSPLGGTGLSTQYF
TRBJ1-2 TRBV19 NA TGTGCCAGTAGTATCGGACGGGGAGGGTCGGACTATGGCTACACCTTC CASSIGRGGSDYGYTF
TRBJ1-6 TRBV5-6 TRBD1 TGTGCCAGCAGCTGGGGACAGGTTGCGTCCTATAATTCACCCCTCCACTTT CASSWGQVASYNSPLHF
TRBJ2-7 TRBV16 NA TGTGCCAGCAGCCAATCCCCGGGCTCCTACGAGCAGTACTTC CASSQSPGSYEQYF
TRBJ1-4 TRBV6-1 TRBD1 TGTGCCAGCAGCACAGGGGGAAGTAATGAAAAACTGTTTTTT CASSTGGSNEKLFF
TRBJ2-6 TRBV28 NA TGTGCCAGCAGTTTAACGGTGTCTGGGGCCAACGTCCTGACTTTC CASSLTVSGANVLTF
TRBJ1-4 TRBV11-2 NA TGTGCCAGCAGGCTTCGGACAGCTGGAGGTGAAAAACTGTTTTTT CASRLRTAGGEKLFF
TRBJ2-1 TRBV7-8 NA TGTGCCAGCAGCACAGGACAGAGTTCCTACAATGAGCAGTTCTTC CASSTGQSSYNEQFF
TRBJ1-1 TRBV27 NA TGTGCCAGCAGTTGGAGAGGGAACACTGAAGCTTTCTTT CASSWRGNTEAFF
TRBJ2-3 TRBV9 NA TGTGCCAGCAGCGTCCCGGATTACGGCGGCGCAGATACGCAGTATTTT CASSVPDYGGADTQYF
TRBJ2-7 TRBV7-9 TRBD1 TGTGCCAGCAGCTTGGCCGGGACAGGGTCCCACGAGCAGTACTTC CASSLAGTGSHEQYF